The 10 T cell receptor beta chains presented below share a single source sample, sequenced in a study of CD8 T cells in ankylosing spondylitis. TCRdb re-analysed the 5' RACE reads in MiXCR, keeping a single row per CDR3 protein. The table lists about 240,000 distinct CDR3 sequences, 7.5% to 9.5% of them singletons. Sequences were obtained from blood, either unsorted or a sorted T cell fraction (not recorded which). These receptors were taken from a female donor with ankylosing spondylitis or in good health (not recorded which).

This clonotype was observed at least ten times. The rearrangement uses TRBV29-1 and TRBJ2-5; 9 nucleotides line up with TRBD1. The CDR3 has 14 amino acids. V gave up 7 bases and J gave up 3 bases; unmatched junction bases: 9. Germline V gene sequence: CDR1 SQVTM, CDR2 ANQGSEA. The CDR3 sequence: CSGTGQGLEETQYF. The CDR3, as DNA: TGCAGCGGGACCGGACAGGGGCTCGAAGAGACCCAGTACTTC. The variable domain in full, completed from reference TRBV29-1 and TRBJ2-5, reads SAVISQKPSRDICQRGTSLTIQCQVDSQVTMMFWYRQQPGQSLTLIATANQGSEATYESGFVIDKFPISRPNLTFSTLTVSNMSPEDSSIYLCSGTGQGLEETQYFGPGTRLLVL.

This clonotype has a count of ten or more. This chain connects TRBV5-1 to TRBJ1-2; possible D gene TRBD1, 5 bases. The length of the CDR3 is 14 residues. The germline V gene has CDR1 SGHRS and CDR2 YFSETQ. V shed 4 bases and J shed 0 bases, with 10 bases lying between them. CDR3 residues: CASSPTEANYGYTF. Here the CDR3 DNA reads TGCGCCAGCAGCCCGACAGAAGCTAACTATGGCTACACCTTC.

This clonotype has just a few counts. The J gene is TRBJ2-3, the V gene TRBV3-1; 11 nucleotides line up with TRBD2. The germline V gene has CDR1 LGHDT and CDR2 YNNKEL (reference sequence). This CDR3 has 24 residues. Trimming removed 4 bases from V and 3 bases from J; junction bases left unmatched: 30. DNA for the CDR3: TGTGCCAGCAGCCCAACCCGCCCACAGGGGGCATTAGCGGGAGGGACGGGAAGGACAGATACGCAGTATTTT. Translated: CASSPTRPQGALAGGTGRTDTQYF.

There are many counts of this clonotype. The chain combines TRBV11-2 with TRBJ2-7; 9 bases are a match to TRBD2. J gave up 3 bases and V 2 bases, and 14 bases lay outside the gene matches. Germline loops: CDR1 SGHAT, CDR2 FQNNGV. The CDR3 totals 18 residues. DNA for the CDR3: TGTGCCAGCAGCTTAAGGGCGTTAGCGGGAGTAACCAGCTACGAGCAGTACTTC. It encodes CASSLRALAGVTSYEQYF. Using reference TRBV11-2 and TRBJ2-7 for the parts outside the CDR3, the full variable domain is EAGVAQSPRYKIIEKRQSVAFWCNPISGHATLYWYQQILGQGPKLLIQFQNNGVVDDSQLPKDRFSAERLKGVDSTLKIQPAKLEDSAVYLCASSLRALAGVTSYEQYFGPGTRLTVT.

This clonotype was recorded a few times. The DNA for the CDR3 is TGTGCCAGCAGCCAGAGGACTAGCGGGACGAATGAGCAGTTCTTC. It encodes CASSQRTSGTNEQFF. The chain recombines TRBV7-2 with TRBJ2-1, with TRBD2 matching over 12 bases. Per germline, CDR1 SGHTA and CDR2 FQGNSA. V trimming: 5 bases; J trimming: 7 bases; junction bases outside the gene matches: 6. The CDR3 has 15 amino acids.

This clonotype was seen ten or more times. The chain uses TRBV3-1 and TRBJ1-2, with 10 bases identical to TRBD1. The CDR3 length is 16 residues. Germline values: CDR1 LGHDT, CDR2 YNNKEL (reference sequence). With 3 bases clipped from V and 5 bases from J, the junction kept 9 bases outside the gene matches. Here the CDR3 reads CASSQPRDRGWYGYTF. CDR3 nucleotide sequence: TGTGCCAGCAGCCAGCCCCGGGACAGGGGATGGTATGGCTACACCTTC.

This clonotype was recorded a few times. This may stem from a read error, because a much larger clone lies one nucleotide away. J is TRBJ1-2 and V is TRBV12-3 or TRBV12-4, with a weak D call TRBD1 (6 bases). The CDR3 sequence is 14 residues long. The V end lost 4 bases, the J end lost 2 bases, and 11 bases lay between the germline ends. CDR3 in amino acids: CASSCSTGNYGYTF. The CDR3 region has the DNA TGTGCCAGCAGTTGCTCAACAGGGAACTATGGCTACACCTTC.

At least ten counts were recorded for this clonotype. The rearrangement uses TRBV29-1 and TRBJ1-2, with 8 nucleotides matching TRBD1. Unmatched junction bases numbered 9, after V lost 7 bases and J lost 5 bases. Germline V gene data show CDR1 as SQVTM and CDR2 as ANQGSEA. The CDR3 loop spans 13 amino acids. CDR3 amino acids: CSAATGVDYGYTF. CDR3 bases: TGCAGCGCCGCGACAGGGGTAGATTATGGCTACACCTTC.

The table lists this clonotype with many counts. The chain has TRBV20-1 and TRBJ2-1; the D gene could be TRBD1 or TRBD2 (5 bases each). Trimming stripped 5 bases from V and 10 bases from J, with 12 bases between. Germline CDR1 is DFQATT and CDR2 is SNEGSKA (reference sequence). The CDR3 totals 11 residues. CDR3 region: CSAGDPVEQFF. The CDR3 DNA is TGCAGTGCTGGGGACCCGGTGGAGCAGTTCTTC.

This clonotype was picked up many times. The chain combines TRBV6-5 with TRBJ1-6, with D unresolved. The CDR3 has 14 residues. V was clipped by 3 bases and J by 6 bases, with 9 bases between them. Per germline, CDR1 MNHEY and CDR2 SVGAGI. CDR3 amino acids: CASSYLGINSPLHF. DNA for the CDR3: TGTGCCAGCAGTTATTTAGGAATTAATTCACCCCTCCACTTT.